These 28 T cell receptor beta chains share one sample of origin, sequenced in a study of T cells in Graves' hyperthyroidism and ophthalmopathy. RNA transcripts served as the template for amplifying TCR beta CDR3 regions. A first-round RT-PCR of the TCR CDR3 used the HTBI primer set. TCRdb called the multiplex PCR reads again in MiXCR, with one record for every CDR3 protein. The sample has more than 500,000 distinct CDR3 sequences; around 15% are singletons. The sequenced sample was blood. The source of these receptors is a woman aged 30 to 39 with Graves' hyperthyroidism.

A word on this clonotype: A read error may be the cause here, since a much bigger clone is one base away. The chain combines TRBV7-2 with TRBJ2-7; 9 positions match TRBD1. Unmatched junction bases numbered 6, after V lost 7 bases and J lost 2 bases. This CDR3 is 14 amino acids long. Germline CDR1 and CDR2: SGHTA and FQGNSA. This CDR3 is CASNYGQGTYEQYF. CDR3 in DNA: TGTGCCAGCAACTATGGACAGGGGACCTACGAGCAGTACTTC. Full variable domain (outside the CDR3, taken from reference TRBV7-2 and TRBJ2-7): GAGVSQSPSNKVTEKGKDVELRCDPISGHTALYWYRQSLGQGLEFLIYFQGNSAPDKSGLPSDRFSAERTGGSVSTLTIQRTQQEDSAVYLCASNYGQGTYEQYFGPGTRLTVT.

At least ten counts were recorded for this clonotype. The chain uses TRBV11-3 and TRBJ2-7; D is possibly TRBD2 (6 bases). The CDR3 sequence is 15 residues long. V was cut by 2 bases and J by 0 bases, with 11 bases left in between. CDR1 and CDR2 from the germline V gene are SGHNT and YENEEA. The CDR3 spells CASSLRKGGSYEQYF. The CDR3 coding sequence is TGTGCCAGCAGCTTAAGGAAGGGAGGCTCCTACGAGCAGTACTTC.

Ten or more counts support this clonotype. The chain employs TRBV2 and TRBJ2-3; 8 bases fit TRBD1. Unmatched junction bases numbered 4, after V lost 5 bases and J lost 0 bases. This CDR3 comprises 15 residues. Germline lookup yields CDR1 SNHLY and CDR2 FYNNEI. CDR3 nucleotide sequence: TGTGCCAGCAGTCGAACAGGGGGTAGCACAGATACGCAGTATTTT. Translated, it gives CASSRTGGSTDTQYF.

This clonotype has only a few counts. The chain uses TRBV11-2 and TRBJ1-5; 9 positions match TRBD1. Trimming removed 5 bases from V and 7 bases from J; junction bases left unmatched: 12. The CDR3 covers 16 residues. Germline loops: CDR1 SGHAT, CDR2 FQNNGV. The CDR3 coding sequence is TGTGCCAGCAGCCCAACGGCCGGGACAGGGAACCAGCCCCAGCATTTT. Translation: CASSPTAGTGNQPQHF.

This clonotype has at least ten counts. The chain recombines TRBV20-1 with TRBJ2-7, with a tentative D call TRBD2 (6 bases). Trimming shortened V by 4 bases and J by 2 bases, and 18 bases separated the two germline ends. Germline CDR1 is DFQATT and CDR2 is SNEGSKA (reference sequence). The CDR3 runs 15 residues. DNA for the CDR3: TGCAGTGCTACCGGGGCCCGTCGCGGGGCCTACGAGCAGTACTTC. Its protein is CSATGARRGAYEQYF.

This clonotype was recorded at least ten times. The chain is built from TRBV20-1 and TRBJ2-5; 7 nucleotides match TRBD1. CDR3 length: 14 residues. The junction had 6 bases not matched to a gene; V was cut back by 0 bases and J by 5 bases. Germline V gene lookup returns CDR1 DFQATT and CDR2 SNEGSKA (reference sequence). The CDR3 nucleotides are TGCAGTGCTAGAGATGCCAGGGGGTCGGAGACCCAGTACTTC. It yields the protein CSARDARGSETQYF.

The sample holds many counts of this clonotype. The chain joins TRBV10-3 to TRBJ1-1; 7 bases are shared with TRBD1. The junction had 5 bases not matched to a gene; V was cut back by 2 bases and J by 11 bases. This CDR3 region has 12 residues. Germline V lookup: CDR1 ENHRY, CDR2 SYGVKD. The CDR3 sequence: CAISEDRDSAFF. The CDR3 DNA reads TGTGCCATCAGTGAGGACAGGGATTCGGCTTTCTTT.

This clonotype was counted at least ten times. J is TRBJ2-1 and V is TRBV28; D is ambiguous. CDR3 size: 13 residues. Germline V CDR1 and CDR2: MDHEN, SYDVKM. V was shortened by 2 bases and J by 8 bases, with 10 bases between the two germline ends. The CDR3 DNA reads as TGTGCCAGCAGTTTAGAGTCGAGACATGAGCAGTTCTTC. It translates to CASSLESRHEQFF.

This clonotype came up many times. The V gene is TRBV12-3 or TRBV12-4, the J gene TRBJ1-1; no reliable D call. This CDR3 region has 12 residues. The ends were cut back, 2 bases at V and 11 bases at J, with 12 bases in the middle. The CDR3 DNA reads TGTGCCAGCAGTTTAACCCTTTCAGACGCTTTCTTT. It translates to CASSLTLSDAFF.

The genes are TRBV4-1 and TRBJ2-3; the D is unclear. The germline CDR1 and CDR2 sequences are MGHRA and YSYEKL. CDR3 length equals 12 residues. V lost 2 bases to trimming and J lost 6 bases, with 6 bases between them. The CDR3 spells CASSQRGDTQYF. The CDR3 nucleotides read TGCGCCAGCAGCCAACGCGGCGATACGCAGTATTTT.

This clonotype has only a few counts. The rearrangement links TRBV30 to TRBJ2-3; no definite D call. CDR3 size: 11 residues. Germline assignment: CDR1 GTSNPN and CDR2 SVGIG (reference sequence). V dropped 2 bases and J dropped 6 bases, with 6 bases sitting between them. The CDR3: CAWSSTDTQYF. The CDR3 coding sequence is TGTGCCTGGAGTTCAACCGATACGCAGTATTTT.

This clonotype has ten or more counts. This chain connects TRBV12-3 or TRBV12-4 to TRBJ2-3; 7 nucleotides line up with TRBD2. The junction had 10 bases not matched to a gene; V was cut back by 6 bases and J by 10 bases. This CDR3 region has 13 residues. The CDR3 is CASSLNGLDPQYF. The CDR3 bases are TGTGCCAGCAGCCTAAACGGACTAGACCCGCAGTATTTT.

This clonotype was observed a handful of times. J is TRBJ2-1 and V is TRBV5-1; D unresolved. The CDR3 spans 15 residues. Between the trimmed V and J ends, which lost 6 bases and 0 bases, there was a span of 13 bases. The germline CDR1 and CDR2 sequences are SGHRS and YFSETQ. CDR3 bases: TGCGCCAGCACTACGACGTGGAGCTCCTACAATGAGCAGTTCTTC. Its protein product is CASTTTWSSYNEQFF.

The CDR3 sequence is CASSIEQQETQYF. The DNA of the CDR3 is TGTGCCAGTAGTATTGAACAGCAAGAGACCCAGTACTTC. The rearrangement links TRBV19 to TRBJ2-5; D not certain. CDR1 and CDR2 from the germline V gene are LNHDA and SQIVND (reference sequence). V was shortened by 3 bases and J by 2 bases, with 7 bases between the two germline ends. The length of the CDR3 is 13 residues. The full variable domain, rest sourced from reference TRBV19 and TRBJ2-5, is DGGITQSPKYLFRKEGQNVTLSCEQNLNHDAMYWYRQDPGQGLRLIYYSQIVNDFQKGDIAEGYSVSREKKESFPLTVTSAQKNPTAFYLCASSIEQQETQYFGPGTRLLVL.

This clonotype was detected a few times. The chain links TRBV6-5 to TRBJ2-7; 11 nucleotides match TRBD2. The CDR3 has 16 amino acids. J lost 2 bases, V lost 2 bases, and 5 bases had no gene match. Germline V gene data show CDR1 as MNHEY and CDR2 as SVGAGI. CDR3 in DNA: TGTGCCAGCAGTTACCAGATGACTAGCGGGACCTACGAGCAGTACTTC. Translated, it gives CASSYQMTSGTYEQYF.

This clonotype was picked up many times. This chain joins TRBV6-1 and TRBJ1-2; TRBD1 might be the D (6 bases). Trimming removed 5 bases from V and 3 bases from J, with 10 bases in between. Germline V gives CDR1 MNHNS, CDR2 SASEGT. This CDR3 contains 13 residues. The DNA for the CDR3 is TGTGCCAGCAGTTACGAGGGGGACTATGGCTACACCTTC. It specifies CASSYEGDYGYTF.

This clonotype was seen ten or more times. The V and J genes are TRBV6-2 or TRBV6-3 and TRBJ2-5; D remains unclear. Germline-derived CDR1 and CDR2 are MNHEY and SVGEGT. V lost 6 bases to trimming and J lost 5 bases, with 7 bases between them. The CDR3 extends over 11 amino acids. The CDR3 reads CASSRLETQYF. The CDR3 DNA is TGTGCCAGCAGCCGTCTTGAGACCCAGTACTTC.

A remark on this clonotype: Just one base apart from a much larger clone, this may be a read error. The CDR3 DNA is TGTGCCAGCAGCCCAGCGGGAGGGGTCTACGAGCAGTACTTC. Residues: CASSPAGGVYEQYF. V gene TRBV7-2 combines with J gene TRBJ2-7; 10 bases agree with TRBD2. Germline CDR1 and CDR2: SGHTA and FQGNSA. This CDR3 has 14 residues. V was pared by 5 bases and J by 3 bases, with 4 bases of the junction left unmatched.

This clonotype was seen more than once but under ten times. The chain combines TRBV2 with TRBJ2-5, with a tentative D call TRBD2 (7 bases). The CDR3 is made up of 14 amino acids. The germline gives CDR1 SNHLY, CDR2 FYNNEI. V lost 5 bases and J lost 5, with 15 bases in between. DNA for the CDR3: TGTGCCAGCAGTCGCGGGGGCGATCTCGAGACCCAGTACTTC. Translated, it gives CASSRGGDLETQYF.

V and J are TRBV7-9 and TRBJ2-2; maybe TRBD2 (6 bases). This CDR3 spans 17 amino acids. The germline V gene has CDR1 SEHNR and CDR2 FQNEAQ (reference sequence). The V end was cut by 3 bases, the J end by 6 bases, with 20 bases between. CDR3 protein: CASSFNRRDPRPGELFF. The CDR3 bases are TGTGCCAGCAGCTTTAACCGGCGGGACCCTCGCCCCGGGGAGCTGTTTTTT.

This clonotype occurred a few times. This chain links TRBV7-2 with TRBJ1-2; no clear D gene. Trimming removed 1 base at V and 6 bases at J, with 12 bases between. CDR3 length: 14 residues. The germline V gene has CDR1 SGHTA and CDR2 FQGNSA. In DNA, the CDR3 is TGTGCCAGCAGCTTAGGCGTAGGGAGTGATGGCTACACCTTC. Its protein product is CASSLGVGSDGYTF.

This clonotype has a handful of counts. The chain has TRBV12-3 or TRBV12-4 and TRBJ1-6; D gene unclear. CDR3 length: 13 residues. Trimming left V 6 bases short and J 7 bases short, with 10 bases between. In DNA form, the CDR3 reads TGTGCCAGCAGAGGAAACACAAATTCACCCCTCCACTTT. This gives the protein CASRGNTNSPLHF.

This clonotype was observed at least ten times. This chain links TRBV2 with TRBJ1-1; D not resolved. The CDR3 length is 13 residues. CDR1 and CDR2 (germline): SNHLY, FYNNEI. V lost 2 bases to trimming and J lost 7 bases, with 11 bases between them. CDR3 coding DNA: TGTGCCAGCAGTGAATTGGCTGGGGTTGAAGCTTTCTTT. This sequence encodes CASSELAGVEAFF.

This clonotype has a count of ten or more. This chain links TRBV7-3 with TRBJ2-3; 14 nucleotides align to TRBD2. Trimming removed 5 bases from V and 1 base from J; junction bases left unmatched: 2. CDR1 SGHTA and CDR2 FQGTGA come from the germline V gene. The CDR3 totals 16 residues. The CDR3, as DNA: TGTGCCAGCAGCCTGACTAGCGGGAGGGGCACAGATACGCAGTATTTT. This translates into CASSLTSGRGTDTQYF.

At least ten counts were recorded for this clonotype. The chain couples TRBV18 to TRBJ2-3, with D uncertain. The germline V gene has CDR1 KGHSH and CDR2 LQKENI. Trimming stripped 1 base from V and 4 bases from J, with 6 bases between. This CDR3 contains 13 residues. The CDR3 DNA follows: TGTGCCAGCTCACCACTAGTTTCAGATACGCAGTATTTT. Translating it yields CASSPLVSDTQYF.

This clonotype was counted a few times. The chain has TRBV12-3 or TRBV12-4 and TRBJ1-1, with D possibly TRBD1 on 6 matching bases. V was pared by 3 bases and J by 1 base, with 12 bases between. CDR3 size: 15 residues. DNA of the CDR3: TGTGCCAGCAGTTTGAGTACAGGGACGAACACTGAAGCTTTCTTT. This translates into CASSLSTGTNTEAFF.

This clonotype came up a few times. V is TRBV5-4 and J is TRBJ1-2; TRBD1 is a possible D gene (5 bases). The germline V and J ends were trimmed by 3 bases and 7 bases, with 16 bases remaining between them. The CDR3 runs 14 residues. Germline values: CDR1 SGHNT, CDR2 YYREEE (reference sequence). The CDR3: CASSSLGGVRGYTF. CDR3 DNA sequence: TGTGCCAGCAGCTCCCTGGGGGGAGTTCGTGGCTACACCTTC.

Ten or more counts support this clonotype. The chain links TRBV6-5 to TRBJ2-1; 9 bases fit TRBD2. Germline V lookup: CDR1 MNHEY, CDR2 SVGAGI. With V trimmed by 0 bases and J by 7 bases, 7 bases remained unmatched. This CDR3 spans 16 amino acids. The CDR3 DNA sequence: TGTGCCAGCAGTTACTCGTTGGGACTAGCAGGGAATGAGCAGTTCTTC. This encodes CASSYSLGLAGNEQFF.